The subject of this entry is one T cell receptor (beta chain). Its antigen is as yet unknown. TCRdb's table, derived via immunoSEQ multiplex PCR, lists solely in-frame clones and lacks some. The table records under 850,000 clones, around 70% of them present only once. Negatively enriched CD4+ T cells were divided by CD45RA into naive and memory. The J segment lost 5 bases and the V segment lost 4 bases, leaving 1 base of the junction unmatched. CDR1 is MNHNY, CDR2 SVGAGI, per germline (reference sequence). The CDR3 extends over 12 amino acids. The data were taken from a study of shared clonotypes between healthy human individuals. In the study overall: CD4 naive and memory got three plates each, CD8 naive two, CD8 memory one.

Study results and caveats: Naive CD4 clonotypes overlapped across a few donors at roughly 4.5%.

The receptor comes from a woman aged 30 to 39 in good health. Sequenced: memory CD4+ T cells sorted from blood. Specified subset: CD45RA-negative fraction. V gene TRBV6-6 combines with J gene TRBJ1-2, with 7 bases identical to TRBD1. CDR3 region: CASSLQGYGYTF. In DNA form, the CDR3 reads TGTGCCAGCAGTTTACAGGGGTATGGCTACACCTTC.